The 10 T cell receptor beta chains below all came from one sample that was sequenced in a study of PD-L1 blockade in urothelial cancer. Clones were sequenced by immunoSEQ multiplex PCR, and TCRdb holds only the in-frame ones, with some missing. The sample has some 65,000 clones, around 81% seen once; the top ten hold 3.2%. Time point reported: pretreatment peripheral blood. Sequenced here: PBMCs, sampled around atezolizumab (anti-PD-L1) treatment. Every receptor here comes from a man between 65 and 85 years old with urothelial cancer.

This clone has a handful of counts. V gene TRBV11-3 combines with J gene TRBJ2-1; TRBD2 aligns across 12 bases. The V gene end was trimmed by 3 bases and the J gene end by 4 bases; junction bases not matched to a gene: 1. This CDR3 is 15 amino acids long. Germline V gene sequence: CDR1 SGHNT, CDR2 YENEEA. The CDR3 DNA reads as TGTGCCAGCAGCTTGACTAGCGGGAGTTACAATGAGCAGTTCTTC. Translated, it gives CASSLTSGSYNEQFF.

V is TRBV18 and J is TRBJ2-7; tentative D call: TRBD1 (8 bases). Trimming took 3 bases from V and 6 from J, leaving 15 bases between them. This CDR3 region has 14 residues. CDR1 and CDR2 (germline): KGHSH, LQKENI. CDR3 amino acids: CASSPGQGGGEQYF. CDR3 DNA sequence: TGTGCCAGCTCACCTGGACAGGGAGGGGGCGAGCAGTACTTC.

This clone was detected only once. The chain carries TRBV18 and TRBJ1-1, with D maybe TRBD1 (5 bases). The CDR3 consists of 14 residues. Germline CDR1 and CDR2: KGHSH and LQKENI. V lost 2 bases and J 0 bases, leaving 7 bases between the germline ends. The DNA for the CDR3 is TGTGCCAGCTCACCAGGGGCCATGAACACTGAAGCTTTCTTT. Residues: CASSPGAMNTEAFF.

The J gene is TRBJ2-7, the V gene TRBV27; tentatively, D is TRBD2 (7 bases). This CDR3 has 16 amino acids. From germline, CDR1 is MNHEY and CDR2 SMNVEV (reference sequence). The V and J ends lost 7 bases and 2 bases respectively, with 21 bases between them. The DNA for the CDR3 is TGTGCCAGCACCCTCAGGGGAGGGGACCCCCCCTACGAGCAGTACTTC. This codes for CASTLRGGDPPYEQYF.

The chain has TRBV19 and TRBJ2-3; 7 nucleotides agree with TRBD2. CDR3 size: 15 residues. The V segment lost 3 bases and the J segment 3 bases; nucleotides outside the gene matches: 6. Germline CDR1 and CDR2: LNHDA and SQIVND (reference sequence). The CDR3 DNA sequence: TGTGCCAGTAGTATCGGGGGGACCGAGACAGATACGCAGTATTTT. Residues: CASSIGGTETDTQYF.

This chain connects TRBV5-1 to TRBJ2-5; the match to TRBD2 covers 8 bases. Per germline, CDR1 SGHRS and CDR2 YFSETQ. V was pared by 4 bases and J by 5 bases, with 10 bases of the junction left unmatched. CDR3 length: 15 amino acids. This CDR3 is CASSALQGGGETQYF. CDR3 nucleotides: TGCGCCAGCAGCGCATTACAGGGCGGGGGGGAGACCCAGTACTTC.

The chain is built from TRBV6-6 and TRBJ2-2; 9 bases are shared with TRBD1. Germline CDR1 reads MNHNY; CDR2 reads SVGAGI (reference sequence). The CDR3 has 15 residues. V shed 2 bases, J shed 6 bases, and the junction held 4 bases outside the gene matches. The CDR3 region has the DNA TGTGCCAGCAGTTACGGTACAGGGGGCCCCGGGGAGCTGTTTTTT. This codes for CASSYGTGGPGELFF.

The chain combines TRBV6-5 with TRBJ1-3; D gene unclear. V dropped 4 bases and J dropped 4 bases, with 8 bases sitting between them. CDR1 is MNHEY, CDR2 SVGAGI, per germline. This CDR3 is built from 13 residues. CDR3 sequence (DNA): TGTGCCAGCAGTTGGTCCACAGGAAACACCATATATTTT. Its protein is CASSWSTGNTIYF.

This sequence joins TRBV7-9 and TRBJ2-1; D is undetermined. The ends were cut back, 0 bases at V and 9 bases at J, with 6 bases in the middle. Germline V CDR1 and CDR2: SEHNR, FQNEAQ (reference sequence). This CDR3 is built from 12 residues. The CDR3: CASSLANSEQFF. The CDR3 coding sequence is TGTGCCAGCAGCTTAGCAAACAGTGAGCAGTTCTTC.

The J gene is TRBJ2-7, the V gene TRBV5-6; 10 bases match TRBD1. V shed 5 bases and J 4 bases; nucleotides not matched to a gene: 12. The CDR3 has 16 residues. The V gene's germline CDR1 is SGHDT and CDR2 YYEEEE. The CDR3 nucleotides read TGTGCCAGCAGTCACGGACAAGGACAGGGGGTTTACGAGCAGTACTTC. It yields the protein CASSHGQGQGVYEQYF.